This T cell receptor beta chain was obtained from a study of T cell responses to AZD1222 COVID-19 vaccine. As for the study in general: Whether given at about 4 or about 12 weeks, second doses were pooled.

J gave up 2 bases and V 6 bases, and 1 base lay outside the gene matches. CDR1 and CDR2 (germline): LNHDA, SQIVND (reference sequence). CDR3 length equals 13 residues. TCRdb's table, derived via immunoSEQ multiplex PCR, lists solely in-frame clones and lacks some. The sample has some 150,000 clones; 93% are singletons. As for this clone: Its target is unknown.

General study results and limits: At baseline, just 5 or 6 AZD1222 recipients tested seropositive. The sample set comprised mostly white British donors with more females, and clonal diversity was possibly underestimated. With dominance at 160-218 and 743-854, vaccine-associated CD4 TCRs spanned spike.

The chain uses TRBV19 and TRBJ1-1; 9 nucleotides align to TRBD1. This TCR came from an adult in good health. The material was peripheral blood, obtained on day 0 of AZD1222 vaccination. CDR3 sequence: CASRTGGNTEAFF. CDR3 in DNA: TGTGCCAGTAGGACAGGGGGAAACACTGAAGCTTTCTTT.